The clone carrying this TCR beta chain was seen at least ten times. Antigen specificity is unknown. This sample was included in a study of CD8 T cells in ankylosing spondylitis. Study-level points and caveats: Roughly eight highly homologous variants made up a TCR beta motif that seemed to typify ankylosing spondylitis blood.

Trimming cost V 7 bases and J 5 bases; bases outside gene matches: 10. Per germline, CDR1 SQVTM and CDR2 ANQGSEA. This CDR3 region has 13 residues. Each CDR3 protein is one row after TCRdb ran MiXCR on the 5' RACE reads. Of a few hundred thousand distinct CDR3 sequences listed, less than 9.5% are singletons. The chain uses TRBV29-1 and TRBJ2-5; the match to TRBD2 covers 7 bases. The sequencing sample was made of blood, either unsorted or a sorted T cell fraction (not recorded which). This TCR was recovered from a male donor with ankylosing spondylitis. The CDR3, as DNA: TGCAGCGGGGCTGCTAGCGGCGAGGAGACCCAGTACTTC. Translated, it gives CSGAASGEETQYF.